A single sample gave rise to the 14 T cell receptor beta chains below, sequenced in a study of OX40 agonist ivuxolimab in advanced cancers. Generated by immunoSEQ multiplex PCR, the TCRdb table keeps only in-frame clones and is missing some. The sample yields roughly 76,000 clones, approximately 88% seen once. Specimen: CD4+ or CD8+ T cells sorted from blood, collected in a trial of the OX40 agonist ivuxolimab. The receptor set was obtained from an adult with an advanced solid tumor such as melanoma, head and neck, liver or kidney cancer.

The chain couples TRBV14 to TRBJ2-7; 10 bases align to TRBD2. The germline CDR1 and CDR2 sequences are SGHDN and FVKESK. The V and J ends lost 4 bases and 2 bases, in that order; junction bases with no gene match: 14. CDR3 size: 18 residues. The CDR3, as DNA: TGTGCCAGCAGCCCCACCTTGTTTGGTAGCGGGAGGCCCTACGAGCAGTACTTC. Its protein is CASSPTLFGSGRPYEQYF.

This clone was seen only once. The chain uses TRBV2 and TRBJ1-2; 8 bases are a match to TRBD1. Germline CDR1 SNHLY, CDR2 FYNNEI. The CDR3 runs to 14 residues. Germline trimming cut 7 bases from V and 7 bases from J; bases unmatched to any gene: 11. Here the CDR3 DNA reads TGTGCCAGCAACCGACAGGGGAAGGCGAGTGGCTACACCTTC. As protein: CASNRQGKASGYTF.

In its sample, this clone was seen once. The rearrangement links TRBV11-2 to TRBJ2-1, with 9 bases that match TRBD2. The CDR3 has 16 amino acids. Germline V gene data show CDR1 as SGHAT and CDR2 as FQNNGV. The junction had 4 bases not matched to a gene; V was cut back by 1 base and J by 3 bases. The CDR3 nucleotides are TGTGCCAGCAGCTTAGCCGCGACTAGCGGCTACAATGAGCAGTTCTTC. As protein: CASSLAATSGYNEQFF.

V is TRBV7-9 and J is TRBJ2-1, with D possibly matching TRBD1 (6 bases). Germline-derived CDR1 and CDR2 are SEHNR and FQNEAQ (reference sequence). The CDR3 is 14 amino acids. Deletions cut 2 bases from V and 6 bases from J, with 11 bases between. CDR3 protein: CASSLTQDSNEQFF. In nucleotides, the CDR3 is TGTGCCAGCAGCTTAACGCAGGACAGCAATGAGCAGTTCTTC.

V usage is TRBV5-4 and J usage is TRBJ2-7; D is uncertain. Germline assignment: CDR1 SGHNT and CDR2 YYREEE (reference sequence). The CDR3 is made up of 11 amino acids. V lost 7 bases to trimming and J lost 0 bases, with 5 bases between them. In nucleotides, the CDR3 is TGTGCCAGCGGTAACTCCTACGAGCAGTACTTC. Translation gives CASGNSYEQYF.

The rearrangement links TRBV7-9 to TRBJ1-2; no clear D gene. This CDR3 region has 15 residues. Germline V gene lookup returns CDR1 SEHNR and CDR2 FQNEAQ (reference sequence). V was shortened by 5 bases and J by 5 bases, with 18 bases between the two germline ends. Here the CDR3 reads CASSLDRTAKYGYTF. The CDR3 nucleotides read TGTGCCAGCAGCCTGGACCGGACGGCGAAGTATGGCTACACCTTC.

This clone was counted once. The CDR3 region has the DNA TGCGCCAGCAGCCCCGAAGACAGGTCAACTAATGAAAAACTGTTTTTT. Residues: CASSPEDRSTNEKLFF. The chain is built from TRBV5-1 and TRBJ1-4, with D possibly matching TRBD1 (6 bases). Germline assignment: CDR1 SGHRS and CDR2 YFSETQ. The CDR3 consists of 16 residues. Deletions cut 4 bases from V and 0 bases from J, with 13 bases between. The variable domain in full, completed from reference TRBV5-1 and TRBJ1-4, reads KAGVTQTPRYLIKTRGQQVTLSCSPISGHRSVSWYQQTPGQGLQFLFEYFSETQRNKGNFPGRFSGRQFSNSRSEMNVSTLELGDSALYLCASSPEDRSTNEKLFFGSGTQLSVL.

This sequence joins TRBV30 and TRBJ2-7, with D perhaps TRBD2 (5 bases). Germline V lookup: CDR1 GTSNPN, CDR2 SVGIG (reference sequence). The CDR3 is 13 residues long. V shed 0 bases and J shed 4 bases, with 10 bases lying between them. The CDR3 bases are TGTGCCTGGAGTGTACGAGGACTTTACGAGCAGTACTTC. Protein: CAWSVRGLYEQYF.

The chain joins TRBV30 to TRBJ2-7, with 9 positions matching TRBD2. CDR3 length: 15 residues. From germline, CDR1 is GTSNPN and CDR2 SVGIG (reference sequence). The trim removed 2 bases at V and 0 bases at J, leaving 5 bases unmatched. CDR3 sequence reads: CAWSNPGLASYEQYF. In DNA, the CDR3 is TGTGCCTGGAGTAACCCGGGACTAGCCTCCTACGAGCAGTACTTC.

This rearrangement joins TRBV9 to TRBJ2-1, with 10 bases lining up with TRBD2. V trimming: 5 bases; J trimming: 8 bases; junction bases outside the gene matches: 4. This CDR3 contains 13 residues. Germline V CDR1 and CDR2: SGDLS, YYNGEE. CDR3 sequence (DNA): TGTGCCAGCAGTAGACTAGCGGGCGATGAGCAGTTCTTC. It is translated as CASSRLAGDEQFF.

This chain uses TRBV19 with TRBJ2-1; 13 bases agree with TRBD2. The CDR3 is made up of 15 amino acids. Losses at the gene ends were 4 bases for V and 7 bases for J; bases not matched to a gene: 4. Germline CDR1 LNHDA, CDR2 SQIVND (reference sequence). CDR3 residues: CASSTRLAGGNEQFF. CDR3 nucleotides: TGTGCCAGTAGTACCCGACTAGCGGGAGGAAATGAGCAGTTCTTC.

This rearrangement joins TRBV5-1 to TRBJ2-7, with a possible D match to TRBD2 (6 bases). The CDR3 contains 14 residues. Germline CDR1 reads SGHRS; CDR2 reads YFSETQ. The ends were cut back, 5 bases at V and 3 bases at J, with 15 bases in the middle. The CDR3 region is CASSKTPGGYEQYF. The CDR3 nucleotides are TGCGCCAGCAGTAAAACTCCCGGGGGCTACGAGCAGTACTTC.

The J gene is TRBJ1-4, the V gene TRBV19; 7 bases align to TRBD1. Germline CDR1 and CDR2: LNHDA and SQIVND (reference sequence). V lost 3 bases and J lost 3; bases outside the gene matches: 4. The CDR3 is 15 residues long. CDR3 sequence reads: CASSMGTAANEKLFF. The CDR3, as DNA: TGTGCCAGTAGTATGGGGACAGCAGCTAATGAAAAACTGTTTTTT.

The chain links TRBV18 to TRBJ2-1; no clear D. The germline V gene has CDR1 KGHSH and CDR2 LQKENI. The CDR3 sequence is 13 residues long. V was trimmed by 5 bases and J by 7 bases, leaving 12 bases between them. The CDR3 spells CASSIDPVNEQFF. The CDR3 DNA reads TGTGCCAGCTCAATCGATCCGGTTAATGAGCAGTTCTTC.